The subject of this entry is one T cell receptor beta chain. Its antigen is not identified. TCRdb's copy holds only in-frame clones and misses some; the assay was immunoSEQ multiplex PCR. The table records some 390,000 clones, less than 90% of them present only once. The entry originates in a study of Ad26.COV2.S vaccination and SARS-CoV-2 variants. Study at large: As a participant in COV1001, the donor was in the Ad26.COV2.S trial arm. Donor got 5x10^10 or 1x10^11 viral particles of Ad26.COV2.S.

Study-level findings and limits: Substantial post-vaccination breadth of spike-specific CD8+ and CD4+ T cell responses was reported. Comparable non-spike TCR breadth was observed in vaccine and placebo recipients.

As for treatment: around 19 received Ad26.COV2.S at low or high dose, single or two shots; several received placebo; per-sample allocation not given. Repertoires come from day 63 after the first vaccine or placebo injection. Germline CDR1 SQVTM, CDR2 ANQGSEA. The CDR3 extends over 14 amino acids. Germline trimming cut 4 bases from V and 1 base from J; bases unmatched to any gene: 6. The chain links TRBV29-1 to TRBJ1-2; 7 bases align to TRBD1. The source of this sequence is a person between 18 and 65 years old who received the Ad26.COV2.S COVID-19 vaccine or a placebo. The sample in question was peripheral blood, obtained in a trial of Ad26.COV2.S vaccine versus placebo. CDR3 bases: TGCAGCGTTGCTCCGGGACAGAATAACTATGGCTACACCTTC. Translated, it gives CSVAPGQNNYGYTF. The variable domain in full, completed from reference TRBV29-1 and TRBJ1-2, reads SAVISQKPSRDICQRGTSLTIQCQVDSQVTMMFWYRQQPGQSLTLIATANQGSEATYESGFVIDKFPISRPNLTFSTLTVSNMSPEDSSIYLCSVAPGQNNYGYTFGSGTRLTVV.